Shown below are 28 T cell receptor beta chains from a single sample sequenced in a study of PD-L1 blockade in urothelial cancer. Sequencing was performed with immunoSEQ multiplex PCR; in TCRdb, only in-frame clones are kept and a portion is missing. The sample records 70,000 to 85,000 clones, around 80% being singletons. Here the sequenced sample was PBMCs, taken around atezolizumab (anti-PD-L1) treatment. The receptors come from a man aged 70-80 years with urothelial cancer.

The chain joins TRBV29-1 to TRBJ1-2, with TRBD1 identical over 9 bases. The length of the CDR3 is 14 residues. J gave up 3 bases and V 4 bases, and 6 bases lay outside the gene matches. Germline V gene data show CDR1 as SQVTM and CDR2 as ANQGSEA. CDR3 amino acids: CSVGPGQGDYGYTF. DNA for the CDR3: TGCAGCGTTGGCCCGGGACAGGGAGACTATGGCTACACCTTC. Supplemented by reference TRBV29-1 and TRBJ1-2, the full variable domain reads SAVISQKPSRDICQRGTSLTIQCQVDSQVTMMFWYRQQPGQSLTLIATANQGSEATYESGFVIDKFPISRPNLTFSTLTVSNMSPEDSSIYLCSVGPGQGDYGYTFGSGTRLTVV.

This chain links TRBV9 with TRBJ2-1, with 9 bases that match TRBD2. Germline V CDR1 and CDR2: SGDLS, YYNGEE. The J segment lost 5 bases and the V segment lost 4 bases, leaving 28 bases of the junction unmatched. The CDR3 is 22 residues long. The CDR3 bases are TGTGCCAGCAGCTCCCAGGGGGTAGCGGGGGCGAAGGTGTGGTCGGGGAACAATGAGCAGTTCTTC. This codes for CASSSQGVAGAKVWSGNNEQFF.

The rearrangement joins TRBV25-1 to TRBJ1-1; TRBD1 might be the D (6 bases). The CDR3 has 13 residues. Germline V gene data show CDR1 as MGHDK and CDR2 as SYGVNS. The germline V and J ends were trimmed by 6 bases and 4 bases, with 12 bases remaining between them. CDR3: CASSQGRGTEAFF. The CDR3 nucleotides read TGTGCCAGCAGCCAGGGGAGGGGCACTGAAGCTTTCTTT.

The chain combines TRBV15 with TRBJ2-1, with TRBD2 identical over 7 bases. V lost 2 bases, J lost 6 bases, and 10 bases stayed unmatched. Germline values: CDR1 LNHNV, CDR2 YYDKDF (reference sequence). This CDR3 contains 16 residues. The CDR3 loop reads CATSRSAGANRNEQFF. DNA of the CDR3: TGTGCCACCAGCAGATCGGCGGGAGCTAATCGCAATGAGCAGTTCTTC.

CDR3: CASRKQGVGNQPQHF. The CDR3 nucleotides read TGTGCCAGCAGGAAACAGGGGGTGGGCAATCAGCCCCAGCATTTT. The genes are TRBV6-5 and TRBJ1-5; TRBD1 matches 8 bases. Per the germline V gene, CDR1 is MNHEY and CDR2 is SVGAGI. V was clipped by 6 bases and J by 2 bases; unmatched bases: 6. The CDR3 is 15 amino acids.

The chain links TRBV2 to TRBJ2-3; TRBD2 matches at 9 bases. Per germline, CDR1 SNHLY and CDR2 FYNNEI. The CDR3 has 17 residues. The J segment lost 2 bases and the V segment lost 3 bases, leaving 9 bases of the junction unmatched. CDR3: CASSETLQRGDTDTQYF. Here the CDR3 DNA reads TGTGCCAGCAGTGAGACCTTACAGCGGGGGGACACAGATACGCAGTATTTT.

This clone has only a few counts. The CDR3: CSVEASGDEQFF. CDR3 nucleotides: TGCAGCGTTGAAGCCTCAGGGGATGAGCAGTTCTTC. The genes are TRBV29-1 and TRBJ2-1, with D tentatively TRBD1 (6 bases). This CDR3 region has 12 residues. Germline assignment: CDR1 SQVTM and CDR2 ANQGSEA. V dropped 1 base and J dropped 8 bases, with 9 bases sitting between them.

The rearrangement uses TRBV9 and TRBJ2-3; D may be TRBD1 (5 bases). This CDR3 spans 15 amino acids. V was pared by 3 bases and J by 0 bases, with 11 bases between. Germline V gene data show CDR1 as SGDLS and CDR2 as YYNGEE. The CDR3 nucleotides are TGTGCCAGCAGCGCTCGGACACCTAGCACAGATACGCAGTATTTT. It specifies CASSARTPSTDTQYF.

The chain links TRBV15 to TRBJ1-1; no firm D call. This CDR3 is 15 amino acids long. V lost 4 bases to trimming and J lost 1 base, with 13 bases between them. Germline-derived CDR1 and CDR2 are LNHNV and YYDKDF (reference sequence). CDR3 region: CATSILTGGNTEAFF. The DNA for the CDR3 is TGTGCCACCAGCATACTTACTGGAGGGAACACTGAAGCTTTCTTT.

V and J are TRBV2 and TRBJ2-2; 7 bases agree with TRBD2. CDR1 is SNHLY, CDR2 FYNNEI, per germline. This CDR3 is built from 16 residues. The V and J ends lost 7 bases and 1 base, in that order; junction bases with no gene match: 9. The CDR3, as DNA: TGTGCCAGCACTAAGAGGGCTAGCGGGAACACCGGGGAGCTGTTTTTT. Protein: CASTKRASGNTGELFF.

In nucleotides, the CDR3 is TGTGCCAGTAGAGACAGGGGGCCCACAGATACGCAGTATTTT. As protein: CASRDRGPTDTQYF. The V and J genes are TRBV19 and TRBJ2-3, with 10 bases that match TRBD1. Germline V gene sequence: CDR1 LNHDA, CDR2 SQIVND (reference sequence). This CDR3 contains 14 residues. Losses at the gene ends were 6 bases for V and 2 bases for J; bases not matched to a gene: 2.

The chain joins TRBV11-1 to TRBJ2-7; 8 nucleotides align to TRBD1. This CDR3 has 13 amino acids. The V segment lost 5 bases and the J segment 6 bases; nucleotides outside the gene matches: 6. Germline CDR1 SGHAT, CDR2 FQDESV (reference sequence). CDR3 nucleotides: TGTGCCAGCAGCCCCGGACAGGGCCGCGAGCAGTACTTC. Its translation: CASSPGQGREQYF.

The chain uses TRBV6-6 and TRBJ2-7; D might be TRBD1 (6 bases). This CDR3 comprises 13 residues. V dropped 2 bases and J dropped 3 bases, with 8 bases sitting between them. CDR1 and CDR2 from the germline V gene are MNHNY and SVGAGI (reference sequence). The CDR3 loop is CASSYLGGYEQYF. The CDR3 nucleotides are TGTGCCAGCAGTTACCTAGGGGGCTACGAGCAGTACTTC.

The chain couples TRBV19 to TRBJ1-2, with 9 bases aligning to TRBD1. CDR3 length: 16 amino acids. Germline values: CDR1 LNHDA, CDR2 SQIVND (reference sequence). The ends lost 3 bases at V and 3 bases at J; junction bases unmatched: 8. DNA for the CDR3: TGTGCCAGTAGTATGGAGGGACGGACAGGGGACTATGGCTACACCTTC. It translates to CASSMEGRTGDYGYTF.

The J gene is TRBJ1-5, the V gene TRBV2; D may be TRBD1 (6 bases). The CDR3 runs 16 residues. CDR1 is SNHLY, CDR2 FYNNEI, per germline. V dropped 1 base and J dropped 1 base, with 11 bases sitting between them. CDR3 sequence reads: CASSEEWDKSNQPQHF. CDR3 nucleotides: TGTGCCAGCAGTGAAGAGTGGGACAAGAGCAATCAGCCCCAGCATTTT. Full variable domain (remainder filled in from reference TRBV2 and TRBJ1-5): EPEVTQTPSHQVTQMGQEVILRCVPISNHLYFYWYRQILGQKVEFLVSFYNNEISEKSEIFDDQFSVERPDGSNFTLKIRSTKLEDSAMYFCASSEEWDKSNQPQHFGDGTRLSIL.

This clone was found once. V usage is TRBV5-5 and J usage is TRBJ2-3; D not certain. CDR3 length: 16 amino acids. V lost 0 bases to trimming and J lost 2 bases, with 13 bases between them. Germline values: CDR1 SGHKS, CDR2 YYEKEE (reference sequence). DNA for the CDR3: TGTGCCAGCAGCTTGGGTTCAAGCCTACTCACAGATACGCAGTATTTT. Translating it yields CASSLGSSLLTDTQYF.

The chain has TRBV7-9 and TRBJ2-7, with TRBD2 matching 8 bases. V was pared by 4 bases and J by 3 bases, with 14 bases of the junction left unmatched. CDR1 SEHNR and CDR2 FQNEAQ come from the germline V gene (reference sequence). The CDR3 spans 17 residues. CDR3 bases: TGTGCCAGCAGCTCCCCCGGTAAGGGACTAGTGGTCTACGAGCAGTACTTC. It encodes CASSSPGKGLVVYEQYF.

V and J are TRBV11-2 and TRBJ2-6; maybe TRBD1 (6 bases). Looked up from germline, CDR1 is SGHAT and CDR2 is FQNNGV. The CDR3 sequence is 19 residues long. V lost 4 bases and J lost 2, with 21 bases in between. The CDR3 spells CASSSLPRDKGPGANVLTF. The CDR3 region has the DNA TGTGCCAGCAGCTCCCTCCCCCGGGACAAGGGGCCTGGGGCCAACGTCCTGACTTTC.

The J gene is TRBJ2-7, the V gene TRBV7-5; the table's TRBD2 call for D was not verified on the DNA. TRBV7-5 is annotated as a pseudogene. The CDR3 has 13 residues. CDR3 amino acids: CARSARALSVQYF. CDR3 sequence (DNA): TGTGCCAGAAGCGCTCGCGCCTTAAGTGTGCAGTACTTC.

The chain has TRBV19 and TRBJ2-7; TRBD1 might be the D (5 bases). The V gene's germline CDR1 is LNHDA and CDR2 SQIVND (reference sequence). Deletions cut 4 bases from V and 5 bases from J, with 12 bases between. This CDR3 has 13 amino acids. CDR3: CASSTLGANEQYF. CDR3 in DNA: TGTGCCAGTAGTACCCTTGGGGCCAACGAGCAGTACTTC.

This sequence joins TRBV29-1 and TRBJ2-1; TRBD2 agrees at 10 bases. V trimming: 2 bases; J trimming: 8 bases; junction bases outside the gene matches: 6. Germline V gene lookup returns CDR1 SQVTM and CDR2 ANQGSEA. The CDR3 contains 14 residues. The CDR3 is CSVEHSGRAHEQFF. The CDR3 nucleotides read TGCAGCGTTGAACACAGCGGGAGGGCCCATGAGCAGTTCTTC.

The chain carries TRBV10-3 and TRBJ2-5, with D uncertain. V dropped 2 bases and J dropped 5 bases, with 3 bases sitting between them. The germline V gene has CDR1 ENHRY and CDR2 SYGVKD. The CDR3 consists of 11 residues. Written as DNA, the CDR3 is TGTGCCATCAGTGAGGCGGAGACCCAGTACTTC. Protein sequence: CAISEAETQYF.

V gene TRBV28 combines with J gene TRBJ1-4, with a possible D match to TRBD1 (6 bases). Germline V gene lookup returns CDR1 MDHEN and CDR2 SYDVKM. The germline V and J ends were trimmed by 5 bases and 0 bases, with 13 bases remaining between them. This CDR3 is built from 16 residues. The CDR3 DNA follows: TGTGCCAGCAGTCTTTATTGGACAGCAACTAATGAAAAACTGTTTTTT. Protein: CASSLYWTATNEKLFF.

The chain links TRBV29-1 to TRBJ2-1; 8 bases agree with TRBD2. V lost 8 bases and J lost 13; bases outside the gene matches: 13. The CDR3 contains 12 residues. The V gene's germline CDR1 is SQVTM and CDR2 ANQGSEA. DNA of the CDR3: TGCAGCCTAGGGGGGGCGGGAGGTAGACAGTTCTTC. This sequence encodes CSLGGAGGRQFF.

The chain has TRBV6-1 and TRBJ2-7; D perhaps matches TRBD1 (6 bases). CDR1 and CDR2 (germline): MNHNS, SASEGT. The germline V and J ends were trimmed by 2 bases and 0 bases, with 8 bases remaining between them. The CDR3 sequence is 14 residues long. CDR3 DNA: TGTGCCAGCAGTGAAAGGGGGAACTCCTACGAGCAGTACTTC. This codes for CASSERGNSYEQYF.

Here the CDR3 reads CASSLIGQGAYGYTF. In nucleotides, the CDR3 is TGTGCCAGCAGTTTAATTGGACAGGGGGCCTATGGCTACACCTTC. The chain employs TRBV27 and TRBJ1-2; 11 bases line up with TRBD1. Germline V lookup: CDR1 MNHEY, CDR2 SMNVEV (reference sequence). Trimming took 2 bases from V and 4 from J; bases not matched to a gene: 3. The CDR3 covers 15 residues.

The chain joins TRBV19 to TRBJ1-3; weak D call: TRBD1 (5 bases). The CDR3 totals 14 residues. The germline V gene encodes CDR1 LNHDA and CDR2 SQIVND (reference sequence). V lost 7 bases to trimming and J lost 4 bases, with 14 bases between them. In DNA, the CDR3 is TGTGCCAGTACCGAAGGGGTAGTCGGAAACACCATATATTTT. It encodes CASTEGVVGNTIYF.

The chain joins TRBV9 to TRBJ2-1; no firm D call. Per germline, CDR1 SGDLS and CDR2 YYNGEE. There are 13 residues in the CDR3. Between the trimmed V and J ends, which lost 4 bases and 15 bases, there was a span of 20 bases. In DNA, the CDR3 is TGTGCCAGCAGCCCGACAATTCAAGTCCGGCGGTTCTTC. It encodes CASSPTIQVRRFF.